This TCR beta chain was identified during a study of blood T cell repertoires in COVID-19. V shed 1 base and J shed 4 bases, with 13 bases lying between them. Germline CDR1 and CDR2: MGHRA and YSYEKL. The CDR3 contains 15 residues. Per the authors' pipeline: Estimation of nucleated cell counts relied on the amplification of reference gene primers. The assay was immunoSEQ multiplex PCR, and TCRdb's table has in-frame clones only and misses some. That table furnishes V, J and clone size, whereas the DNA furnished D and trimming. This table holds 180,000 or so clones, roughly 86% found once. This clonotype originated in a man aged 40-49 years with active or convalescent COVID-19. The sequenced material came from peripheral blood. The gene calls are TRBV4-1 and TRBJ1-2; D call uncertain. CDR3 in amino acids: CASSQVSQQPYGYTF. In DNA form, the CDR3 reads TGCGCCAGCAGCCAAGTAAGTCAACAGCCCTATGGCTACACCTTC.